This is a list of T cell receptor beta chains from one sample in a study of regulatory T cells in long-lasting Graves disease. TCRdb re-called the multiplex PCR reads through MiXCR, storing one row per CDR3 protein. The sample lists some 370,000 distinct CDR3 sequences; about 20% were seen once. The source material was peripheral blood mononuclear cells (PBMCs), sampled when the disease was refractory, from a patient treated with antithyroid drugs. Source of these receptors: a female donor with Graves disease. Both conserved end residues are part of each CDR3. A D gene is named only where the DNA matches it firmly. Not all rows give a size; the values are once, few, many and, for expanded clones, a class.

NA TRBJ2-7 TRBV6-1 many CASSKRRQEIYEQYF TGTGCCAGCAGTAAGCGGCGGCAGGAAATATACGAGCAGTACTTC
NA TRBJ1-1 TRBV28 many CASRDGGRKAFF TGTGCCAGCAGAGACGGGGGGCGGAAAGCTTTCTTT
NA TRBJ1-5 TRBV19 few CASRGDNRSNQPQHF TGTGCCAGTAGGGGAGACAACCGTAGCAATCAGCCCCAGCATTTT
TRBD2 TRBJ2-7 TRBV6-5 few CASSFRTSGRVSEQYF TGTGCCAGCAGTTTTCGGACTAGCGGGAGAGTCTCCGAGCAGTACTTC
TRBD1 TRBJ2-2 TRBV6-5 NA CASSSLPGQGGGNGELFF TGTGCCAGCAGTTCTCTCCCGGGACAGGGAGGGGGCAACGGGGAGCTGTTTTTT
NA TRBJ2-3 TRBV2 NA CASSEQSGSTDTQYF TGTGCCAGCAGTGAACAAAGCGGAAGCACAGATACGCAGTATTTT
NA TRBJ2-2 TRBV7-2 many CASVLGQGWNTGELFF TGTGCCAGCGTACTGGGGCAGGGTTGGAACACCGGGGAGCTGTTTTTT
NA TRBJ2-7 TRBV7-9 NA CASSYLGGPAEQYF TGTGCCAGCAGCTACTTGGGTGGGCCTGCCGAGCAGTACTTC
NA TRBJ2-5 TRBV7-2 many CASSRTGETQYF TGTGCCAGCAGCCGAACCGGGGAGACCCAGTACTTC
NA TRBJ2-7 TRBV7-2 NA CASSLFGQIYEQYF TGTGCCAGCAGCTTATTTGGACAGATCTACGAGCAGTACTTC
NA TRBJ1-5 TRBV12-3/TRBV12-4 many CASSQMNQGANQPQHF TGTGCCAGCAGTCAAATGAACCAGGGCGCCAATCAGCCCCAGCATTTT
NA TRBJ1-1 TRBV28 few CASRRTEREAFF TGTGCCAGCAGGCGGACAGAAAGAGAAGCTTTCTTT
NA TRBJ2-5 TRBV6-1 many CASSPSLETQYF TGTGCCAGCAGTCCTTCCCTAGAGACCCAGTACTTC
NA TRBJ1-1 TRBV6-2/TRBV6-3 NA CASTGKARNTEAFF TGTGCCAGCACGGGCAAGGCGCGGAACACTGAAGCTTTCTTT
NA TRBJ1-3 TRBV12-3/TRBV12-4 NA CASSGRGVSGNTIYF TGTGCCAGCAGCGGCAGGGGCGTCTCTGGAAACACCATATATTTT
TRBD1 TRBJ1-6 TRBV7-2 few CASSTGTVYNSPLHF TGTGCCAGCAGCACGGGGACAGTTTATAATTCACCCCTCCACTTT
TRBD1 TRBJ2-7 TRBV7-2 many CASSPRTGSLDEQYF TGTGCCAGCAGCCCCCGGACAGGGAGTCTCGACGAGCAGTACTTC
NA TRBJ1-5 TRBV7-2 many CASNQQVYSNQPQHF TGTGCCAGCAACCAACAGGTGTATAGCAATCAGCCCCAGCATTTT
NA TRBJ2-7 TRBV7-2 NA CASSPGAARTLYF TGTGCCAGCAGCCCTGGGGCGGCCCGGACCCTGTACTTC
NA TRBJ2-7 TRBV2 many CASSDELTYEQYF TGTGCCAGCAGTGACGAACTGACCTACGAGCAGTACTTC
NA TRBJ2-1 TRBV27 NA CATRRGRSYNEQFF TGTGCCACCCGAAGAGGGCGATCCTACAATGAGCAGTTCTTC
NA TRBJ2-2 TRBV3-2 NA CASSQDDGARAGELFF TGTGCCAGCAGCCAAGATGACGGGGCCAGGGCCGGGGAGCTGTTTTTT
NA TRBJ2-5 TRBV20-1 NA CSAEVESQTQYF TGCAGTGCTGAGGTCGAGTCCCAGACCCAGTACTTC
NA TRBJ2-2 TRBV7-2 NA CASSLTTQPHTGELFF TGTGCCAGCAGCTTAACGACTCAGCCACACACCGGGGAGCTGTTTTTT
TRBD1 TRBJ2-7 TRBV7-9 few CASSYEQGPDSYEQYF TGTGCCAGCAGCTACGAACAGGGGCCGGACTCCTACGAGCAGTACTTC
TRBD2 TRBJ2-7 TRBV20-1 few CSASTSGSWGQYF TGCAGTGCTAGCACTAGCGGATCTTGGGGGCAGTACTTC
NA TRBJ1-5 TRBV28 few CASSSGIDRGLAHNQPQHF TGTGCCAGCAGTTCCGGAATTGATAGGGGTTTGGCGCACAATCAGCCCCAGCATTTT
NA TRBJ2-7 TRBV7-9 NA CASSSDIGHEQYF TGTGCCAGCAGCTCGGACATCGGCCACGAGCAGTACTTC
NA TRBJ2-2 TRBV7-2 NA CASSARGPGELFF TGTGCCAGCAGCGCACGGGGGCCCGGGGAGCTGTTTTTT
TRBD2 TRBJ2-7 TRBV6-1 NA CASSTWREGHGLLEQYF TGTGCCAGCAGTACCTGGCGGGAGGGCCATGGATTGTTGGAGCAGTACTTC
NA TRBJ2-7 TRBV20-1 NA CSASRGISYEQYF TGCAGTGCTAGCCGGGGGATTTCCTACGAGCAGTACTTC
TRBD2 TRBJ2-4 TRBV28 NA CASSPGTAGGIAKNIQYF TGTGCCAGCAGTCCCGGGACAGCGGGGGGAATAGCCAAAAACATTCAGTACTTC
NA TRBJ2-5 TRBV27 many CASRSGRETQYF TGTGCCAGCAGGTCAGGGAGGGAGACCCAGTACTTC
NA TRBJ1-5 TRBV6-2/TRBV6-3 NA CASSPLGKYQPQHF TGTGCCAGCAGTCCCTTGGGCAAGTATCAGCCCCAGCATTTT